The 21 T cell receptor beta chains listed next were all sequenced from one sample in a study of blood T cell repertoires in COVID-19. Profiling relied on immunoSEQ multiplex PCR, and the TCRdb table lists in-frame clones only, not all of them. The profile shows approximately 70,000 clones, 88% of them singletons. The source material was peripheral blood. The receptor set was obtained from a human donor in a cohort sampled during active COVID-19.

The chain has TRBV12-5 and TRBJ2-5, with TRBD2 matching 7 bases. This CDR3 is 17 amino acids long. Germline lookup yields CDR1 LGHNT and CDR2 FRNRAP. After removal of 2 bases from V and 1 base from J, the junction contained 10 bases not matched to a gene. CDR3 DNA sequence: TGTGCTAGTGGTTTGCCCCGGGAGGCAGTATTCCAAGAGACCCAGTACTTC. It specifies CASGLPREAVFQETQYF.

The chain has TRBV25-1 and TRBJ1-1; TRBD1 matches 7 bases. J gave up 0 bases and V 8 bases, and 9 bases lay outside the gene matches. Germline V lookup: CDR1 MGHDK, CDR2 SYGVNS. The CDR3 contains 15 residues. The CDR3 spells CASPSPGQLNTEAFF. CDR3 bases: TGTGCCAGCCCCTCACCGGGACAGTTGAACACTGAAGCTTTCTTT.

Points on this clone: Other DNA sequences from this sample encode an identical CDR3 as well. V and J are TRBV6-2 or TRBV6-3 and TRBJ1-2; 7 nucleotides match TRBD1. CDR1 MNHEY and CDR2 SVGEGT come from the germline V gene. CDR3 length: 13 residues. Trimming cost V 5 bases and J 4 bases; bases outside gene matches: 4. CDR3 loop: CASSARDSYGYTF. CDR3 coding DNA: TGTGCCAGCAGTGCCAGGGACAGCTATGGCTACACCTTC.

The rearrangement uses TRBV11-3 and TRBJ2-5, with 11 bases that match TRBD2. The CDR3 has 15 residues. Trimming cost V 5 bases and J 3 bases; bases outside gene matches: 5. Germline V gene data show CDR1 as SGHNT and CDR2 as YENEEA. The CDR3 nucleotides are TGTGCCAGCAGCCTAGCGGGAGGAACGAAAGAGACCCAGTACTTC. It is translated as CASSLAGGTKETQYF.

This clone was seen a handful of times. The CDR3 nucleotides are TGTGCCAGCAGCTTGGACAGGGTTCTTTTTGGGACCCTCCACTTT. Translated: CASSLDRVLFGTLHF. The rearrangement uses TRBV11-2 and TRBJ1-6, with 8 nucleotides matching TRBD1. V was clipped by 3 bases and J by 14 bases; unmatched bases: 12. Germline CDR1 SGHAT, CDR2 FQNNGV. CDR3 length equals 15 residues.

This clone has a single count. The genes are TRBV6-4 and TRBJ2-1; D may be TRBD2 (5 bases). CDR3 length: 13 residues. V lost 2 bases to trimming and J lost 12 bases, with 14 bases between them. Per germline, CDR1 MRHNA and CDR2 SNTAGT. DNA for the CDR3: TGTGCCAGCAGTGACGGGAGTCATGAGAGGCAGTTCTTC. Translated: CASSDGSHERQFF.

This clone was detected only once. The chain recombines TRBV5-1 with TRBJ1-4; D is ambiguous. V lost 0 bases to trimming and J lost 1 base, with 10 bases between them. The CDR3 has 16 amino acids. The germline V gene has CDR1 SGHRS and CDR2 YFSETQ. The CDR3 sequence is CASSLGYEGTNEKLFF. CDR3 coding DNA: TGCGCCAGCAGCTTGGGGTATGAGGGAACTAATGAAAAACTGTTTTTT.

The count of this clone is one. This chain links TRBV5-4 with TRBJ1-2; 7 bases align to TRBD1. The CDR3 runs 13 residues. Trimming cost V 4 bases and J 7 bases; bases outside gene matches: 7. Germline lookup yields CDR1 SGHNT and CDR2 YYREEE (reference sequence). CDR3 loop: CASSEGQRSGYTF. The CDR3 nucleotides are TGTGCCAGCAGCGAGGGACAGAGAAGTGGCTACACCTTC. The full variable domain, completed using reference TRBV5-4 and TRBJ1-2, is ETGVTQSPTHLIKTRGQQVTLRCSSQSGHNTVSWYQQALGQGPQFIFQYYREEENGRGNFPPRFSGLQFPNYSSELNVNALELDDSALYLCASSEGQRSGYTFGSGTRLTVV.

The chain uses TRBV9 and TRBJ1-1, with no clear D. The CDR3 contains 15 residues. Trimming left V 0 bases short and J 3 bases short, with 12 bases between. The V gene's germline CDR1 is SGDLS and CDR2 YYNGEE. The CDR3 bases are TGTGCCAGCAGCGTAGACCCGGGATGGGACACTGAAGCTTTCTTT. Its translation is CASSVDPGWDTEAFF.

The chain carries TRBV6-5 and TRBJ2-1; TRBD1 agrees at 7 bases. V lost 8 bases and J lost 4; bases outside the gene matches: 11. The CDR3 runs to 15 residues. CDR1 is MNHEY, CDR2 SVGAGI, per germline. Here the CDR3 DNA reads TGTGCCAGCCGAACCGCCGGGACAGAGTACAATGAGCAGTTCTTC. Amino acid sequence: CASRTAGTEYNEQFF.

The J gene is TRBJ1-4, the V gene TRBV5-1, with TRBD1 as a possible D gene (6 bases). The CDR3 spans 14 residues. The germline V and J ends were trimmed by 4 bases and 8 bases, with 15 bases remaining between them. The V gene's germline CDR1 is SGHRS and CDR2 YFSETQ. The CDR3 is CASSMNRAGEKLFF. Here the CDR3 DNA reads TGCGCCAGCAGCATGAACAGGGCGGGCGAAAAACTGTTTTTT.

V is TRBV7-2 and J is TRBJ2-1, with 9 bases fitting TRBD2. Germline-derived CDR1 and CDR2 are SGHTA and FQGNSA. The CDR3 runs 15 residues. V trimming: 3 bases; J trimming: 4 bases; junction bases outside the gene matches: 4. The CDR3 DNA is TGTGCCAGCAGCTTGACTAGCGGACCTTACAATGAGCAGTTCTTC. Amino acid sequence: CASSLTSGPYNEQFF.

The rearrangement uses TRBV29-1 and TRBJ2-7, with 9 nucleotides matching TRBD1. Germline lookup yields CDR1 SQVTM and CDR2 ANQGSEA. Unmatched junction bases numbered 9, after V lost 6 bases and J lost 3 bases. The CDR3 length is 14 residues. In DNA, the CDR3 is TGCAGCGTGTACAGGGGGCCTATTTACTACGAGCAGTACTTC. Translation: CSVYRGPIYYEQYF.

This rearrangement joins TRBV6-2 or TRBV6-3 to TRBJ2-7; 8 bases agree with TRBD2. Germline V lookup: CDR1 MNHEY, CDR2 SVGEGT. V lost 6 bases, J lost 0 bases, and 4 bases stayed unmatched. This CDR3 is 14 amino acids long. The CDR3 region has the DNA TGTGCCAGCAGCCGCGGGAGGTACTCCTACGAGCAGTACTTC. Amino acids: CASSRGRYSYEQYF.

The chain links TRBV5-1 to TRBJ2-5; 8 bases map to TRBD2. V lost 1 base to trimming and J lost 2 bases; unmatched junction nucleotides: 25. The germline V gene encodes CDR1 SGHRS and CDR2 YFSETQ. The length of the CDR3 is 22 residues. The CDR3, as DNA: TGCGCCAGCAGCTTGTCAGTGAGGCCCGGGAGGGCGGAGGGTTTGGGTCAAGAGACCCAGTACTTC. The encoded protein is CASSLSVRPGRAEGLGQETQYF.

The V call is TRBV11-3, the J call TRBJ2-1; D remains ambiguous. V was shortened by 4 bases and J by 9 bases, with 10 bases between the two germline ends. The germline CDR1 and CDR2 sequences are SGHNT and YENEEA. The CDR3 sequence is 12 residues long. CDR3 residues: CASSSSVREQFF. Written as DNA, the CDR3 is TGTGCCAGCAGCTCCTCGGTGCGTGAGCAGTTCTTC.

The sample holds a few counts of this clone. The chain is built from TRBV5-1 and TRBJ1-1; D ambiguous. CDR3 length equals 14 residues. The V end was cut by 1 base, the J end by 4 bases, with 11 bases between. Germline V gives CDR1 SGHRS, CDR2 YFSETQ. As DNA, the CDR3 is TGCGCCAGCAGCTTGAGCAGTGCGGTCACTGAAGCTTTCTTT. Translation: CASSLSSAVTEAFF. Drawing the rest from reference TRBV5-1 and TRBJ1-1, the complete variable domain is KAGVTQTPRYLIKTRGQQVTLSCSPISGHRSVSWYQQTPGQGLQFLFEYFSETQRNKGNFPGRFSGRQFSNSRSEMNVSTLELGDSALYLCASSLSSAVTEAFFGQGTRLTVV.

The chain recombines TRBV11-2 with TRBJ2-5, with 7 positions matching TRBD1. The ends lost 5 bases at V and 2 bases at J; junction bases unmatched: 8. CDR1 and CDR2 (germline): SGHAT, FQNNGV. The CDR3 totals 15 residues. CDR3 amino acids: CASSQQGKGQETQYF. The CDR3 DNA reads TGTGCCAGCAGCCAACAGGGGAAAGGGCAAGAGACCCAGTACTTC.

V usage is TRBV10-2 and J usage is TRBJ1-1; possibly TRBD1 for D (5 bases). The CDR3 loop spans 14 amino acids. The germline V and J ends were trimmed by 3 bases and 4 bases, with 12 bases remaining between them. In germline, CDR1 is WSHSY, CDR2 SAAADI. The CDR3 loop reads CASSDGAGITEAFF. Here the CDR3 DNA reads TGCGCCAGCAGTGACGGGGCGGGGATCACTGAAGCTTTCTTT.

This chain links TRBV4-1 with TRBJ1-4; 7 nucleotides align to TRBD1. Germline V gene sequence: CDR1 MGHRA, CDR2 YSYEKL. The CDR3 loop spans 15 amino acids. V was clipped by 5 bases and J by 0 bases; unmatched bases: 3. The CDR3 DNA follows: TGCGCCAGCAGCGACAGGGCTGCAACTAATGAAAAACTGTTTTTT. It is translated as CASSDRAATNEKLFF.

As DNA, the CDR3 is TGCAGTGCCCTCGAGCGGGAGTTCCCGTTCTTC. It translates to CSALEREFPFF. The V call is TRBV20-1, the J call TRBJ2-1, with 8 bases lining up with TRBD2. From germline, CDR1 is DFQATT and CDR2 SNEGSKA (reference sequence). V trimming: 6 bases; J trimming: 15 bases; junction bases outside the gene matches: 10. The CDR3 consists of 11 residues.